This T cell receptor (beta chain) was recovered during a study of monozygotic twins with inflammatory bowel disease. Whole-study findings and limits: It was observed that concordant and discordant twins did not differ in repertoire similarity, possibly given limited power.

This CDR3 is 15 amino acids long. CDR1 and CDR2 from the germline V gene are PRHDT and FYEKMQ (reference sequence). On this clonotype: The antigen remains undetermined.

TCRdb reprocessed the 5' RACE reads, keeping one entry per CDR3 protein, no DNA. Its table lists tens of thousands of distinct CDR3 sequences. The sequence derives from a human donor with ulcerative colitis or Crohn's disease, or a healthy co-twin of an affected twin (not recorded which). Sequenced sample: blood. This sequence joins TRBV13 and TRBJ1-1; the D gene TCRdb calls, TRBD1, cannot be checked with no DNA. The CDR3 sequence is CASSVRGVGDTEAFF.